This note documents a single T cell receptor (beta chain) sequence. Its cognate antigen is unknown. Libraries were prepared by immunoSEQ multiplex PCR; TCRdb keeps only in-frame clonotypes and omits some of them. This table holds some 80,000 clones, around 87% found once. The data are from a study of OX40 agonist ivuxolimab in advanced cancers. Study as a whole: Head and neck, renal cell, melanoma or hepatocellular carcinoma were the cancers that dose-escalation patients had. Findings and limits, study-wide: Some of the lowest clonal expansion was seen in partial responders at 0.1-3.0 mg/kg.

V lost 1 base and J lost 7; bases outside the gene matches: 8. The CDR3 is 15 amino acids. Per germline, CDR1 MGHRA and CDR2 YSYEKL. This clonotype originated in an adult with an advanced solid tumor such as melanoma, head and neck, liver or kidney cancer. The chain recombines TRBV4-1 with TRBJ2-5; TRBD1 agrees at 8 bases. The sample here was CD4+ or CD8+ T cells sorted from blood, taken in a trial of the OX40 agonist ivuxolimab. The CDR3 loop reads CASSQAQGDLWTQYF. CDR3 in DNA: TGCGCCAGCAGCCAAGCACAGGGGGATTTGTGGACCCAGTACTTC.